These 29 T cell receptor beta chains were sequenced from one sample in a study of shared clonotypes between healthy human individuals. The data were produced by immunoSEQ multiplex PCR, yet TCRdb's version contains in-frame clones alone and is incomplete. This sample has about 190,000 clones, with 66% found just once. Sequenced sample: memory CD4+ T cells sorted from blood. Subset reported: CD45RA-negative fraction. These receptors all come from a man in his thirties or forties in good health.

The V call is TRBV18, the J call TRBJ2-7, with a weak D call TRBD1 (6 bases). This CDR3 comprises 16 residues. V lost 6 bases and J lost 0, with 18 bases in between. CDR1 is KGHSH, CDR2 LQKENI, per germline. CDR3 nucleotides: TGTGCCAGCTCCCAAAGCCAGGGGAAGAGCTCCTACGAGCAGTACTTC. Protein: CASSQSQGKSSYEQYF.

The chain has TRBV18 and TRBJ1-2; D perhaps matches TRBD1 (6 bases). Trimming left V 1 base short and J 5 bases short, with 14 bases between. There are 15 residues in the CDR3. Germline lookup yields CDR1 KGHSH and CDR2 LQKENI. CDR3 sequence (DNA): TGTGCCAGCTCACCACTGGAGAACAGGGCGTATGGCTACACCTTC. Translating gives CASSPLENRAYGYTF.

This clone turned up a few times. This sample includes further DNA sequences coding for the same CDR3. The chain employs TRBV28 and TRBJ2-7; D remains unclear. This CDR3 region has 11 residues. V lost 5 bases and J 3 bases, leaving 5 bases between the germline ends. CDR1 MDHEN and CDR2 SYDVKM come from the germline V gene. This CDR3 reads CASSLYYEQYF. The CDR3 region has the DNA TGTGCCAGCAGTCTATACTACGAGCAGTACTTC.

CDR3 in DNA: TGTGCCAGCAGTTACGACGACAGCTCAACCTACGAGCAGTACTTC. Residues: CASSYDDSSTYEQYF. The chain recombines TRBV6-6 with TRBJ2-7; D perhaps matches TRBD1 (5 bases). The CDR3 is 15 residues long. Germline-derived CDR1 and CDR2 are MNHNY and SVGAGI (reference sequence). Trimming removed 2 bases from V and 2 bases from J, with 13 bases in between.

This clone has more than one count but fewer than ten. The CDR3 is CASRSRRGANYGYTF. CDR3 nucleotide sequence: TGTGCCAGCAGAAGTCGACGGGGAGCTAACTATGGCTACACCTTC. V usage is TRBV27 and J usage is TRBJ1-2; D gene uncertain. Germline assignment: CDR1 MNHEY and CDR2 SMNVEV (reference sequence). The CDR3 sequence is 15 residues long. The V end was cut by 6 bases, the J end by 0 bases, with 14 bases between.

The chain is built from TRBV5-6 and TRBJ2-7; 7 positions match TRBD1. Germline CDR1 SGHDT, CDR2 YYEEEE. Losses at the gene ends were 2 bases for V and 0 bases for J; bases not matched to a gene: 5. The CDR3 spans 15 residues. The CDR3 protein is CASSLAGTASYEQYF. The CDR3, as DNA: TGTGCCAGCAGCTTAGCCGGGACAGCCTCCTACGAGCAGTACTTC.

The J gene is TRBJ2-2, the V gene TRBV7-6, with a possible D match to TRBD2 (6 bases). Germline V gene sequence: CDR1 SGHVS, CDR2 FNYEAQ. This CDR3 contains 14 residues. The V and J ends lost 5 bases and 6 bases respectively, with 13 bases between them. CDR3 region: CASSPSDGAGELFF. The CDR3 nucleotides read TGTGCCAGCAGCCCTAGCGACGGAGCCGGGGAGCTGTTTTTT. The whole variable domain, filled in from reference TRBV7-6 and TRBJ2-2, reads GAGVSQSPRYKVTKRGQDVALRCDPISGHVSLYWYRQALGQGPEFLTYFNYEAQQDKSGLPNDRFSAERPEGSISTLTIQRTEQRDSAMYRCASSPSDGAGELFFGEGSRLTVL.

This clone appeared a few times. V is TRBV4-3 and J is TRBJ2-2; D unresolved. There are 15 residues in the CDR3. Looked up from germline, CDR1 is LGHNA and CDR2 is YSLEER. The V end was cut by 0 bases, the J end by 4 bases, with 9 bases between. CDR3 sequence reads: CASSQDPRSTGELFF. CDR3 sequence (DNA): TGCGCCAGCAGCCAAGACCCCCGAAGCACCGGGGAGCTGTTTTTT.

This sequence joins TRBV5-1 and TRBJ2-7, with D perhaps matching TRBD1 (6 bases). CDR3 length: 15 amino acids. The V and J ends lost 2 bases and 0 bases respectively, with 12 bases between them. Germline V CDR1 and CDR2: SGHRS, YFSETQ. CDR3 sequence: CASSFGDRSSYEQYF. DNA for the CDR3: TGCGCCAGCAGCTTCGGAGACAGGAGCTCCTACGAGCAGTACTTC.

V usage is TRBV6-5 and J usage is TRBJ1-4, with no clear D. The CDR3 extends over 13 amino acids. Germline CDR1 and CDR2: MNHEY and SVGAGI. Trimming cost V 4 bases and J 10 bases, with 13 bases left between them. The CDR3 sequence is CASSSARTGKLFF. CDR3 coding DNA: TGTGCCAGCAGTTCAGCCAGGACTGGAAAACTGTTTTTT.

This chain connects TRBV6-6 to TRBJ1-5; D remains unclear. Germline values: CDR1 MNHNY, CDR2 SVGAGI (reference sequence). The CDR3 loop spans 13 amino acids. V was shortened by 6 bases and J by 1 base, with 7 bases between the two germline ends. The CDR3 spells CASRRESNQPQHF. The CDR3 DNA sequence: TGTGCCAGCAGGAGGGAAAGCAATCAGCCCCAGCATTTT.

CDR3 region: CTSSQGLAGTGELFF. The DNA for the CDR3 is TGCACCAGCAGCCAAGGACTAGCGGGGACCGGGGAGCTGTTTTTT. The chain carries TRBV1 and TRBJ2-2; TRBD2 reflects the table's D call only, with no check against the DNA. TRBV1 is noted as a pseudogene. The CDR3 totals 15 residues.

The rearrangement uses TRBV11-3 and TRBJ1-1, with 7 nucleotides matching TRBD1. V shed 3 bases and J 2 bases; nucleotides not matched to a gene: 3. Germline V gene data show CDR1 as SGHNT and CDR2 as YENEEA. The CDR3 has 14 residues. The chain's CDR3 is CASSLTGTNTEAFF. CDR3 coding DNA: TGTGCCAGCAGCTTGACAGGGACTAACACTGAAGCTTTCTTT.

The chain has TRBV6-1 and TRBJ1-1; D is possibly TRBD1 (5 bases). Germline V lookup: CDR1 MNHNS, CDR2 SASEGT. V dropped 4 bases and J dropped 1 base, with 10 bases sitting between them. This CDR3 region has 14 residues. CDR3: CASSVGTANTEAFF. The CDR3 nucleotides read TGTGCCAGCAGTGTAGGGACGGCGAACACTGAAGCTTTCTTT.

The chain recombines TRBV21-1 with TRBJ1-5; the D segment call TRBD1 is taken from the table without a DNA check. TRBV21-1 is recorded as a pseudogene. The CDR3 loop spans 15 amino acids. The DNA of the CDR3 is TGTGCCAGCAGGTCGCCCCAGGGGGCCAATCAGCCCCAGCATTTT. Protein product: CASRSPQGANQPQHF.

The V call is TRBV6-5, the J call TRBJ2-7; the D is unclear. The CDR3 length is 11 residues. Germline V lookup: CDR1 MNHEY, CDR2 SVGAGI. V lost 6 bases and J lost 4, with 7 bases in between. The CDR3 protein is CASRELYEQYF. CDR3 in DNA: TGTGCCAGCAGGGAGTTATACGAGCAGTACTTC.

The V call is TRBV5-5, the J call TRBJ1-1, with 8 bases lining up with TRBD1. The CDR3 is 16 amino acids. CDR1 SGHKS and CDR2 YYEKEE come from the germline V gene (reference sequence). V was pared by 2 bases and J by 1 base, with 7 bases of the junction left unmatched. CDR3 sequence: CASSLGQGAANTEAFF. The CDR3 nucleotides read TGTGCCAGCAGCTTAGGGCAGGGGGCCGCGAACACTGAAGCTTTCTTT.

This clone occurred once. This rearrangement joins TRBV5-4 to TRBJ2-4, with D maybe TRBD1 (6 bases). V shed 4 bases and J shed 1 base, with 15 bases lying between them. The V gene's germline CDR1 is SGHNT and CDR2 YYREEE (reference sequence). There are 16 residues in the CDR3. CDR3 bases: TGTGCCAGCAGCCCGGAAATCACAGGGGCCAAAAACATTCAGTACTTC. This encodes CASSPEITGAKNIQYF.

This clone came up a few times. The chain is built from TRBV6-5 and TRBJ2-5; 7 bases map to TRBD1. Germline CDR1 reads MNHEY; CDR2 reads SVGAGI. V dropped 7 bases and J dropped 2; count of bases not matched to a gene: 10. The CDR3 sequence is 15 residues long. The CDR3 DNA follows: TGTGCCAGCACCCTTACAGGGGCTCAGCAAGAGACCCAGTACTTC. This translates into CASTLTGAQQETQYF.

V and J are TRBV28 and TRBJ2-6; perhaps TRBD1 as D (5 bases). The ends were cut back, 3 bases at V and 2 bases at J, with 8 bases in the middle. There are 15 residues in the CDR3. Looked up from germline, CDR1 is MDHEN and CDR2 is SYDVKM. The CDR3 sequence: CASSLQGTGANVLTF. The CDR3 DNA reads as TGTGCCAGCAGTTTGCAGGGCACTGGGGCCAACGTCCTGACTTTC.

The rearrangement links TRBV7-4 to TRBJ2-5, with D perhaps matching TRBD2 (6 bases). V lost 1 base and J lost 2, with 14 bases in between. Germline CDR1 SGHVT, CDR2 SQSDAQ. The CDR3 is 16 residues long. The CDR3, as DNA: TGTGCCAGCAGCTTAGACGTCGTGGGACTGCAAGAGACCCAGTACTTC. It codes for CASSLDVVGLQETQYF.

There are a few counts of this clone. Other nucleotide sequences in the sample specify the same CDR3. The CDR3 region is CASSLGPSYEQYF. CDR3 in DNA: TGTGCCAGCAGTTTGGGCCCCTCCTACGAGCAGTACTTC. J is TRBJ2-7 and V is TRBV28; D gene uncertain. Trimming cost V 3 bases and J 0 bases, with 6 bases left between them. There are 13 residues in the CDR3. The V gene's germline CDR1 is MDHEN and CDR2 SYDVKM.

The CDR3 reads CASSQDLIMAGRGETQYF. The CDR3 nucleotides read TGCGCCAGCAGCCAAGATCTAATTATGGCCGGTCGGGGGGAGACCCAGTACTTC. The chain recombines TRBV4-3 with TRBJ2-5; D is possibly TRBD2 (6 bases). The CDR3 totals 18 residues. Germline assignment: CDR1 LGHNA and CDR2 YSLEER. V gave up 0 bases and J gave up 5 bases, with 22 bases separating them.

Note on this clone: A junction end diverges from the germline sequence, so it may reflect a read error. The same CDR3 also results from other DNA sequences found in this sample. V usage is TRBV5-6 and J usage is TRBJ1-5; the D is unclear. The CDR3 loop spans 15 amino acids. Germline CDR1 is SGHDT and CDR2 is YYEEEE. The CDR3 DNA sequence: TGTGCCAGCAGTTACGGTAGCGGTTGGAATCAGCCTCAGCATTTT. It translates to CASSYGSGWNQPQHF. Full variable domain (outside the CDR3, taken from reference TRBV5-6 and TRBJ1-5): DAGVTQSPTHLIKTRGQQVTLRCSPKSGHDTVSWYQQALGQGPQFIFQYYEEEERQRGNFPDRFSGHQFPNYSSELNVNALLLGDSALYLCASSYGSGWNQPQHFGDGTRLSIL.

This clone appeared a few times. The chain is built from TRBV18 and TRBJ2-7; 11 bases align to TRBD1. Germline CDR1 and CDR2: KGHSH and LQKENI. With 3 bases clipped from V and 7 bases from J, the junction kept 5 bases outside the gene matches. The CDR3 spans 14 residues. This CDR3 is CASSPGQGAGEQYF. The CDR3 nucleotides are TGTGCCAGCTCACCTGGACAGGGGGCGGGTGAGCAGTACTTC.

The gene calls are TRBV7-8 and TRBJ1-5; a weak D match, TRBD1 (6 bases). CDR1 is SGHVS, CDR2 FQNEAQ, per germline. V was trimmed by 5 bases and J by 4 bases, leaving 12 bases between them. The CDR3 sequence is 14 residues long. CDR3 DNA sequence: TGTGCCAGCAGCCCTCGAGGGGGGAATCAGCCCCAGCATTTT. Translating gives CASSPRGGNQPQHF.

This sequence joins TRBV7-9 and TRBJ2-3; the match to TRBD1 covers 7 bases. CDR3 length equals 15 residues. Unmatched junction bases numbered 5, after V lost 3 bases and J lost 2 bases. The germline CDR1 and CDR2 sequences are SEHNR and FQNEAQ (reference sequence). The CDR3 protein is CASSFRQGFTDTQYF. The CDR3 region has the DNA TGTGCCAGCAGCTTCAGACAGGGCTTCACAGATACGCAGTATTTT.

The V call is TRBV7-2, the J call TRBJ2-1, with 11 bases matching TRBD2. The V and J ends lost 6 bases and 4 bases, in that order; junction bases with no gene match: 2. Germline loops: CDR1 SGHTA, CDR2 FQGNSA. The CDR3 is 14 residues long. As DNA, the CDR3 is TGTGCCAGCAGGCTAGCGGGAGGATACAATGAGCAGTTCTTC. It translates to CASRLAGGYNEQFF.

The chain is built from TRBV19 and TRBJ2-5; 9 nucleotides match TRBD1. V shed 5 bases and J 3 bases; nucleotides not matched to a gene: 10. Germline CDR1 is LNHDA and CDR2 is SQIVND (reference sequence). This CDR3 contains 16 residues. The CDR3 loop is CASSPPGTGNKETQYF. The CDR3 DNA sequence: TGTGCCAGTAGTCCACCCGGGACAGGGAACAAAGAGACCCAGTACTTC.